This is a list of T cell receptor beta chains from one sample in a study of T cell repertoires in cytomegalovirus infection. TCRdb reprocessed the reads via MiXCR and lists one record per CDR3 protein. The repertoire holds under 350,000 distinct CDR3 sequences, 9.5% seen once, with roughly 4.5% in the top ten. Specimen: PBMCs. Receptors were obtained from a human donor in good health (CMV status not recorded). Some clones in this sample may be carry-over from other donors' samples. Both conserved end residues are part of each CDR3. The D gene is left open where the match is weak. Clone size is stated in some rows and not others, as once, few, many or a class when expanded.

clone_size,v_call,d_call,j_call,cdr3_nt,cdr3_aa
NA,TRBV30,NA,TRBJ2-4,TGTGCCTGGAGTAAAGGCCAGGTTTTAAACATTCAGTACTTC,CAWSKGQVLNIQYF
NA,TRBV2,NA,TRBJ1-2,TGTGCCAGCAGTGCGGCAGTCCGCAATGGCTACACCTTC,CASSAAVRNGYTF
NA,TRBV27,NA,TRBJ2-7,TGTGCCAGCAGTTCCCATGGGGACACTTCCTACGAGCAGTACTTC,CASSSHGDTSYEQYF
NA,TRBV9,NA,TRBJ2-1,TGTGCCAGCAGCGCCGAAGGGACCGAGGTCGATGAGCAGTTCTTC,CASSAEGTEVDEQFF
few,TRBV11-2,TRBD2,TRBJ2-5,TGTGCCAGCAGCTCTGGAGCTAGCGGGAGTAGGGAGACCCAGTACTTC,CASSSGASGSRETQYF
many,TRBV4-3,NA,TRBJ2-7,TGCGCCAGCAGCCAAGGCCGCGGGACCGGGGAGCAGTACTTC,CASSQGRGTGEQYF
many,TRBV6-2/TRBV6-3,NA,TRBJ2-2,TGTGCCAGCAGTTACTCGTCACGGAACACCGGGGAGCTGTTTTTT,CASSYSSRNTGELFF
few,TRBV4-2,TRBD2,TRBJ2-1,TGTGCCAGCAGCCAAGCGGGACTAGCATTATCGAATGAGCAGTTCTTC,CASSQAGLALSNEQFF
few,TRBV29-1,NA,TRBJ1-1,TGCAGCGTTGCTGGGAGGACCACCCGGGGGTCGAACACTGAAGCTTTCTTT,CSVAGRTTRGSNTEAFF
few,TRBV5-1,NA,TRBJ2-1,TGCGCCAGCAGCTTTACAGGGAGTGGCTCCTACAATGAGCAGTTCTTC,CASSFTGSGSYNEQFF